The entry that follows covers one T cell receptor beta chain sequence. Its target is unknown. Libraries were prepared by immunoSEQ multiplex PCR; TCRdb keeps only in-frame clonotypes and omits some of them. The table shows 110,000 to 150,000 clones, with approximately 90% occurring only once. These data originate in a study of T cell responses to AZD1222 COVID-19 vaccine. V was clipped by 3 bases and J by 2 bases, with 14 bases between them. CDR3 length: 16 amino acids. CDR1 is SEHNR and CDR2 is FQNEAQ in the germline V gene (reference sequence). Findings and limits, study-wide: Seropositivity was recorded at baseline in only a handful of AZD1222 recipients. The donor cohort was predominantly white British with a female majority, and clonal diversity may have been underestimated.

This TCR derives from an adult in good health. The sample here was peripheral blood, taken on day 0 of AZD1222 vaccination. J is TRBJ1-5 and V is TRBV7-9; D perhaps matches TRBD1 (5 bases). DNA for the CDR3: TGTGCCAGCAGCTTCGGGCATACGGGGGGCAATCAGCCCCAGCATTTT. It is translated as CASSFGHTGGNQPQHF.